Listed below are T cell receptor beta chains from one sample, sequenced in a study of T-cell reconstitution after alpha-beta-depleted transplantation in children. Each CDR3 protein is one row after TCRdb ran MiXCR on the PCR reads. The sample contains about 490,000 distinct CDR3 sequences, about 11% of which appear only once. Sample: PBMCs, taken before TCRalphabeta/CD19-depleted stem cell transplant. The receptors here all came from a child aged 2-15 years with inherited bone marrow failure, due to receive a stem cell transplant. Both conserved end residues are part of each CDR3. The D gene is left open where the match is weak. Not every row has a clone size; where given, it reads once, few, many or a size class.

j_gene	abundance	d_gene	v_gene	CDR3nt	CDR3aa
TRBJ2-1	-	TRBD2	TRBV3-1	TGTGCCAGCAGCCGGAGGGACTACTCCTACAATGAGCAGTTCTTC	CASSRRDYSYNEQFF
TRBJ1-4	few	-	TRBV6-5	TGTGCCAGCAGTTATATCCGGGCTAATGAAAAACTGTTTTTT	CASSYIRANEKLFF
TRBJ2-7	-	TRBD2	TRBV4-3	TGCGCCAGCAGCGAACTAGCGGGAGACGAGCAGTACTTC	CASSELAGDEQYF
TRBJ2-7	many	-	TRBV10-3	TGTGCCATCAGTGTGGAGGGAGAACCGTACGAGCAGTACTTC	CAISVEGEPYEQYF
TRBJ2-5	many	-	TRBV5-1	TGCGCCAGCAGCTCCCAGAAAGAGACCCAGTACTTC	CASSSQKETQYF
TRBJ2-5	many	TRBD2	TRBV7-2	TGTGCCAGCAGCTTAAGCGGGAGTAAAGAGACCCAGTACTTC	CASSLSGSKETQYF
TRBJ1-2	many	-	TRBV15	TGTGCCACCAGCAGACACCGGGATTTTGATGGCTACACCTTC	CATSRHRDFDGYTF
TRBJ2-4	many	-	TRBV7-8	TGTGCCAGCAGCTTAGCCCGGGGTAACATTCAGTACTTC	CASSLARGNIQYF
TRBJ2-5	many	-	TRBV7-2	TGTGCCAGCAGCCCGCAGAGCGTCCCTTTTTTC	CASSPQSVPFF
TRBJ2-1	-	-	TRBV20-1	TGCAGTGCTCCCCGGGACCCCTCCCGGCAAAAGCAGTTCTTC	CSAPRDPSRQKQFF
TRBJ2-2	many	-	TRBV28	TGTGCCAGCACCTGGGCGATGTTTTTT	CASTWAMFF